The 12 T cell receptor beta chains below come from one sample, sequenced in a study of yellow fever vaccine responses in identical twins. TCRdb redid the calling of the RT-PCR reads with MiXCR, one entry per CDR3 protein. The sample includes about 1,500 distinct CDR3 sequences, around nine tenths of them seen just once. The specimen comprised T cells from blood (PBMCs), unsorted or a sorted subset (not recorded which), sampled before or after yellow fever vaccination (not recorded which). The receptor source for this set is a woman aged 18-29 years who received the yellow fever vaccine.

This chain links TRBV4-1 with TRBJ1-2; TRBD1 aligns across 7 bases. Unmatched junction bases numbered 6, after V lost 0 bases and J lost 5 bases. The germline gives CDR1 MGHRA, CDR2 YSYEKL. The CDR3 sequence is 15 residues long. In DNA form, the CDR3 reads TGCGCCAGCAGCCAAGACACAGGGGCTGGGTATGGCTACACCTTC. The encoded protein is CASSQDTGAGYGYTF.

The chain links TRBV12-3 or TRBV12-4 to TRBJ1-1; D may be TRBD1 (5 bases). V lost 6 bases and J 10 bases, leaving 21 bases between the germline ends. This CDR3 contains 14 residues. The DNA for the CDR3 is TGTGCCAGCAGGGGGAAGGCGCCACAGGCATCAGCTTTCTTT. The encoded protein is CASRGKAPQASAFF.

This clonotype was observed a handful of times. The CDR3 DNA is TGCGCCAGCAGCCAACGACTAGCGGGCTCCTACAATGAGCAGTTCTTC. Its protein is CASSQRLAGSYNEQFF. This chain uses TRBV4-3 with TRBJ2-1; 10 bases line up with TRBD2. Germline V CDR1 and CDR2: LGHNA, YSLEER. CDR3 size: 16 residues. The J segment lost 0 bases and the V segment lost 2 bases, leaving 1 base of the junction unmatched.

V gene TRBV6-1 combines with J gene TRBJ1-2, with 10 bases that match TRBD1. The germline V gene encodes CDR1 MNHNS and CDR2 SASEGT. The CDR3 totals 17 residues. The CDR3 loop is CATAGRAGTGALYGYTF. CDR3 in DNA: TGTGCTACAGCAGGTCGTGCCGGGACAGGGGCCCTCTATGGCTACACCTTC.

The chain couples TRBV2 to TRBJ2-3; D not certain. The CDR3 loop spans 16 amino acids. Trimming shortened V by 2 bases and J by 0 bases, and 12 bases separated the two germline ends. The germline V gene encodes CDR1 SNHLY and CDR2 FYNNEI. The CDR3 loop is CASSEPRATSTDTQYF. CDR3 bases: TGTGCCAGCAGTGAACCCCGGGCTACTAGCACAGATACGCAGTATTTT.

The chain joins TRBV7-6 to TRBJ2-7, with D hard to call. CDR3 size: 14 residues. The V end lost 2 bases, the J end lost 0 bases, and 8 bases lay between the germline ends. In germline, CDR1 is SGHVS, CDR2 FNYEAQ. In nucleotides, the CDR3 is TGTGCCAGCAGCTTAAGCACGGACTCCTACGAGCAGTACTTC. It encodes CASSLSTDSYEQYF.

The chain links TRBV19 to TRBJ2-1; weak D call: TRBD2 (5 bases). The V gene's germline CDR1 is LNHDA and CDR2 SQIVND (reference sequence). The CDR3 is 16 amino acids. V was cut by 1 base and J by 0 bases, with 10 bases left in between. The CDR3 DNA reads TGTGCCAGTAGTATAGTGGGGAGCGTCTCCTACAATGAGCAGTTCTTC. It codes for CASSIVGSVSYNEQFF.

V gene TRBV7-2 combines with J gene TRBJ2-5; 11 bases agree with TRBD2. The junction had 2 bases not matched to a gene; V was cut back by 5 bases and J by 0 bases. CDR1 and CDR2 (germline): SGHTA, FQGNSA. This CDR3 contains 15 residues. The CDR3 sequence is CASSPSGRNQETQYF. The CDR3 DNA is TGTGCCAGCAGCCCTAGCGGGAGGAACCAAGAGACCCAGTACTTC.

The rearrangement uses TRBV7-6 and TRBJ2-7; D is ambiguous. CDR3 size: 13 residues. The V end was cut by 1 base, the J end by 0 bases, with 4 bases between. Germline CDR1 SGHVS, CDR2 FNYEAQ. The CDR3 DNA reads TGTGCCAGCAGCTTAGTCAGCTCCTACGAGCAGTACTTC. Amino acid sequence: CASSLVSSYEQYF.

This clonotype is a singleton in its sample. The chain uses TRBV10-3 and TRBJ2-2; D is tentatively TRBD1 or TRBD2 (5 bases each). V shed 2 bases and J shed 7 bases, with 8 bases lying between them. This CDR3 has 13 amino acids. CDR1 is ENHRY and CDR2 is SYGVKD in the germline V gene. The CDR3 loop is CAISEGGGGELFF. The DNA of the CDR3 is TGTGCCATCAGTGAGGGGGGTGGCGGGGAGCTGTTTTTT.

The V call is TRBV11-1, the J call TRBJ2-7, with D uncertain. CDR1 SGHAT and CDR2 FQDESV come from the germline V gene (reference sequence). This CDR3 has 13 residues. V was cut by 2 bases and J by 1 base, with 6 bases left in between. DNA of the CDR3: TGTGCCAGCAGCTTAACAGAATCCTACGAGCAGTACTTC. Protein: CASSLTESYEQYF. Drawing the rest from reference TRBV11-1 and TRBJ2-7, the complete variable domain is EAEVAQSPRYKITEKSQAVAFWCDPISGHATLYWYRQILGQGPELLVQFQDESVVDDSQLPKDRFSAERLKGVDSTLKIQPAELGDSAMYLCASSLTESYEQYFGPGTRLTVT.

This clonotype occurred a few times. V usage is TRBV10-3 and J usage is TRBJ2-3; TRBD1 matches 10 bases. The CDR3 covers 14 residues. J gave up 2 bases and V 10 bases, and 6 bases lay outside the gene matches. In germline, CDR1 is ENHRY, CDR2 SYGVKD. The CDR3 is CATMTGGFTDTQYF. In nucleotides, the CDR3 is TGTGCCACGATGACAGGGGGCTTCACAGATACGCAGTATTTT.